This TCR beta chain comes out of a study of CD8 T cells in ankylosing spondylitis. Study-wide results and caveats: Those disease-linked clones were CD8+; they were also relatively rare in peripheral blood. A motif of 8 or 9 highly homologous TCR beta variants was seen as apparently characteristic of ankylosing spondylitis blood.

This clonotype showed up many times. Its antigen is not identified. TCRdb ran MiXCR on the 5' RACE reads and lists one entry per CDR3 protein. The data contain about 320,000 distinct CDR3 sequences, more than 9% of them seen just once; the ten biggest clones take up about 10%. The CDR3 extends over 14 amino acids. The germline gives CDR1 MGHRA, CDR2 YSYEKL. With V trimmed by 2 bases and J by 10 bases, 5 bases remained unmatched. V gene TRBV4-1 combines with J gene TRBJ1-4; 9 nucleotides agree with TRBD1. The sequenced material came from blood, either unsorted or a sorted T cell fraction (not recorded which). The clonotype comes from a female donor with ankylosing spondylitis or in good health (not recorded which). In DNA, the CDR3 is TGCGCCAGCAGCCAACGGGACAGGGAGGCAAAACTGTTTTTT. This sequence encodes CASSQRDREAKLFF.